These 23 T cell receptor beta chains share one sample of origin, sequenced in a study of shared clonotypes between healthy human individuals. The table came from immunoSEQ multiplex PCR; TCRdb's copy has only in-frame clones and leaves some out. Of about 1 million clones listed, under 80% are singletons. The material sequenced was memory CD4+ T cells sorted from blood. Sample subset: CD45RA-negative fraction. The origin of the receptors is a man in his late teens or twenties in good health.

CDR3 in DNA: TGTGCCAGCAGTCCCCACGGGACTAGGTCTTCCGGGGAGCTGTTTTTT. This sequence encodes CASSPHGTRSSGELFF. The rearrangement joins TRBV28 to TRBJ2-2; 8 bases agree with TRBD2. The CDR3 totals 16 residues. CDR1 MDHEN and CDR2 SYDVKM come from the germline V gene. After removal of 5 bases from V and 6 bases from J, the junction contained 11 bases not matched to a gene.

J is TRBJ2-7 and V is TRBV7-8, with 14 bases aligning to TRBD2. CDR1 is SGHVS, CDR2 FQNEAQ, per germline. This CDR3 has 14 residues. The V gene end was trimmed by 5 bases and the J gene end by 6 bases; junction bases not matched to a gene: 3. CDR3 loop: CASSLGLAGGEQYF. CDR3 DNA: TGTGCCAGCAGCCTTGGACTAGCGGGAGGCGAGCAGTACTTC.

The genes are TRBV11-2 and TRBJ1-2, with 9 bases that match TRBD1. The CDR3 covers 14 residues. V shed 0 bases and J 8 bases; nucleotides not matched to a gene: 4. From germline, CDR1 is SGHAT and CDR2 FQNNGV. The CDR3 coding sequence is TGTGCCAGCAGCTTAGAACAGGGGGCGCGGGGCTACACCTTC. Its protein product is CASSLEQGARGYTF. Using reference TRBV11-2 and TRBJ1-2 for the parts outside the CDR3, the full variable domain is EAGVAQSPRYKIIEKRQSVAFWCNPISGHATLYWYQQILGQGPKLLIQFQNNGVVDDSQLPKDRFSAERLKGVDSTLKIQPAKLEDSAVYLCASSLEQGARGYTFGSGTRLTVV.

The rearrangement links TRBV4-3 to TRBJ1-5, with D unclear. Germline assignment: CDR1 LGHNA and CDR2 YSLEER. The CDR3 is 15 residues long. Between the trimmed V and J ends, which lost 2 bases and 6 bases, there was a span of 14 bases. CDR3 residues: CASSQQVDGSQPQHF. In nucleotides, the CDR3 is TGCGCCAGCAGCCAACAGGTCGACGGAAGTCAGCCCCAGCATTTT.

The chain carries TRBV30 and TRBJ2-7; D possibly matches TRBD1 or TRBD2 (5 bases each). Trimming took 5 bases from V and 0 from J, leaving 8 bases between them. The CDR3 is made up of 12 amino acids. The germline V gene has CDR1 GTSNPN and CDR2 SVGIG (reference sequence). CDR3 sequence: CAWGGSSYEQYF. The CDR3 DNA sequence: TGTGCCTGGGGGGGATCCTCCTACGAGCAGTACTTC.

This clone was detected a few times. V gene TRBV7-9 combines with J gene TRBJ1-3; D perhaps matches TRBD1 (5 bases). CDR1 and CDR2 (germline): SEHNR, FQNEAQ (reference sequence). Trimming stripped 0 bases from V and 2 bases from J, with 5 bases between. The CDR3 length is 14 residues. The CDR3 coding sequence is TGTGCCAGCAGCTTAGCAGGGGCTGGAAACACCATATATTTT. Protein sequence: CASSLAGAGNTIYF.

The chain combines TRBV2 with TRBJ1-1; no definite D call. CDR1 is SNHLY and CDR2 is FYNNEI in the germline V gene. This CDR3 is built from 14 residues. The ends were cut back, 7 bases at V and 1 base at J, with 13 bases in the middle. The CDR3 DNA reads as TGTGCCAGCACCCTGGGGAGCCAGAACACTGAAGCTTTCTTT. It is translated as CASTLGSQNTEAFF.

The chain is built from TRBV10-3 and TRBJ2-7, with 8 bases identical to TRBD1. V lost 7 bases to trimming and J lost 1 base; unmatched junction nucleotides: 6. The CDR3 loop spans 14 amino acids. The germline CDR1 and CDR2 sequences are ENHRY and SYGVKD. CDR3 in amino acids: CAITETGDSYEQYF. The CDR3 DNA is TGTGCCATCACCGAGACAGGGGATTCCTACGAGCAGTACTTC.

With respect to this clone: Different DNA sequences within this sample yield the same CDR3. V and J are TRBV20-1 and TRBJ1-1, with no clear D. Germline V gene sequence: CDR1 DFQATT, CDR2 SNEGSKA (reference sequence). CDR3 length: 11 amino acids. V was pared by 3 bases and J by 3 bases, with 5 bases between. The CDR3 region has the DNA TGCAGTGCTAGCCAGGACACTGAAGCTTTCTTT. Its protein is CSASQDTEAFF.

As concerns this clone: The sample has other DNA sequences that encode this CDR3 too. V is TRBV30 and J is TRBJ2-3; D unclear. From germline, CDR1 is GTSNPN and CDR2 SVGIG (reference sequence). Deletions cut 5 bases from V and 0 bases from J, with 6 bases between. The CDR3 length is 12 residues. Here the CDR3 reads CAWALSTDTQYF. As DNA, the CDR3 is TGTGCCTGGGCCCTAAGCACAGATACGCAGTATTTT. Filled out from reference TRBV30 and TRBJ2-3, the complete variable domain reads SQTIHQWPATLVQPVGSPLSLECTVEGTSNPNLYWYRQAAGRGLQLLFYSVGIGQISSEVPQNLSASRPQDRQFILSSKKLLLSDSGFYLCAWALSTDTQYFGPGTRLTVL.

A few counts support this clone. CDR3 bases: TGTGCCAGCTCACCACAGGGGTGGAATGAGCAGTTCTTC. Protein sequence: CASSPQGWNEQFF. The rearrangement uses TRBV18 and TRBJ2-1; D may be TRBD1 (5 bases). In germline, CDR1 is KGHSH, CDR2 LQKENI. V was trimmed by 1 base and J by 7 bases, leaving 8 bases between them. This CDR3 contains 13 residues.

V and J are TRBV10-3 and TRBJ1-4, with 7 bases matching TRBD1. V gave up 2 bases and J gave up 8 bases; unmatched junction bases: 5. CDR3 length equals 14 residues. Germline CDR1 and CDR2: ENHRY and SYGVKD. For the CDR3, the DNA is TGTGCCATCAGTGAGAACCAGGGGGTCGAAAAACTGTTTTTT. It is translated as CAISENQGVEKLFF.

The genes are TRBV5-1 and TRBJ2-1; 7 bases are a match to TRBD2. This CDR3 contains 16 residues. V trimming: 0 bases; J trimming: 0 bases; junction bases outside the gene matches: 3. The germline CDR1 and CDR2 sequences are SGHRS and YFSETQ. CDR3: CASSLVSGTSYNEQFF. CDR3 DNA sequence: TGCGCCAGCAGCTTGGTAAGCGGGACCTCCTACAATGAGCAGTTCTTC. Looking up the rest from reference TRBV5-1 and TRBJ2-1 gives the full variable domain: KAGVTQTPRYLIKTRGQQVTLSCSPISGHRSVSWYQQTPGQGLQFLFEYFSETQRNKGNFPGRFSGRQFSNSRSEMNVSTLELGDSALYLCASSLVSGTSYNEQFFGPGTRLTVL.

Remarks on this clone: The same CDR3 also results from other DNA sequences found in this sample. This rearrangement joins TRBV4-1 to TRBJ2-3, with 10 positions matching TRBD2. The trim removed 5 bases at V and 4 bases at J, leaving 3 bases unmatched. The CDR3 is 14 residues long. Germline CDR1 and CDR2: MGHRA and YSYEKL. The CDR3 DNA sequence: TGCGCCAGCAGCAGGACTAGCGGCCCAGATACGCAGTATTTT. It encodes CASSRTSGPDTQYF.

Comment on this clone: Within the sample, other DNA sequences also encode this same CDR3. DNA for the CDR3: TGTGCCAGCTCACCAAGGGCAAATGAAAAACTGTTTTTT. Translating it yields CASSPRANEKLFF. This chain joins TRBV18 and TRBJ1-4; D is unclear. Germline V gene sequence: CDR1 KGHSH, CDR2 LQKENI. Trimming took 2 bases from V and 5 from J, leaving 6 bases between them. This CDR3 is 13 amino acids long.

This clone was detected a few times. The sample contains more than one DNA sequence encoding this CDR3. The chain combines TRBV30 with TRBJ2-5; unclear D gene. Gene TRBJ2-7 matches the end of the DNA better, so the J call may be wrong. CDR3 length equals 11 residues. CDR1 and CDR2 from the germline V gene are GTSNPN and SVGIG (reference sequence). CDR3 in amino acids: CAWSETYEQYF. The CDR3 nucleotides are TGTGCCTGGAGTGAAACCTACGAGCAGTACTTC.

The chain uses TRBV30 and TRBJ1-2; D gene ambiguous. The CDR3 extends over 13 amino acids. Trimming removed 0 bases at V and 6 bases at J, with 11 bases between. Germline V gene sequence: CDR1 GTSNPN, CDR2 SVGIG (reference sequence). The CDR3 loop is CAWSVSPGDGYTF. In DNA, the CDR3 is TGTGCCTGGAGTGTATCCCCCGGGGATGGCTACACCTTC.

In this sample, this clone turned up once. The rearrangement links TRBV6-5 to TRBJ2-7; TRBD2 aligns across 12 bases. From germline, CDR1 is MNHEY and CDR2 SVGAGI. V was clipped by 2 bases and J by 4 bases; unmatched bases: 6. This CDR3 has 16 amino acids. In nucleotides, the CDR3 is TGTGCCAGCAGTTACGCGCTAGCGGGAGGGCCATACGAGCAGTACTTC. Translating gives CASSYALAGGPYEQYF.

V and J are TRBV7-6 and TRBJ1-3; the D gene is possibly TRBD1 (5 bases). Trimming pared 5 bases from V and 3 bases from J, leaving 11 bases between. The V gene's germline CDR1 is SGHVS and CDR2 FNYEAQ. This CDR3 comprises 14 residues. The CDR3 loop reads CASSRTGLGNTIYF. CDR3 DNA: TGTGCCAGCAGCCGCACGGGGCTTGGAAACACCATATATTTT.

The rearrangement joins TRBV7-2 to TRBJ1-1, with D perhaps TRBD1 (5 bases). Germline V gives CDR1 SGHTA, CDR2 FQGNSA. V was shortened by 0 bases and J by 4 bases, with 9 bases between the two germline ends. The CDR3 length is 14 residues. In DNA, the CDR3 is TGTGCCAGCAGCTTAGCGACAGTAAGCACTGAAGCTTTCTTT. This codes for CASSLATVSTEAFF.

This clone was counted ten times or more. Other DNA sequences of this sample code for an identical CDR3. The chain combines TRBV2 with TRBJ1-5; a possible D gene is TRBD1 (5 bases). Germline CDR1 SNHLY, CDR2 FYNNEI. This CDR3 comprises 13 residues. V was trimmed by 4 bases and J by 9 bases, leaving 13 bases between them. CDR3 sequence: CASSAQGIWPQHF. In DNA, the CDR3 is TGTGCCAGCAGTGCGCAGGGTATTTGGCCCCAGCATTTT. The full variable domain, in which reference TRBV2 and TRBJ1-5 provide the parts outside the CDR3, is EPEVTQTPSHQVTQMGQEVILRCVPISNHLYFYWYRQILGQKVEFLVSFYNNEISEKSEIFDDQFSVERPDGSNFTLKIRSTKLEDSAMYFCASSAQGIWPQHFGDGTRLSIL.

The chain combines TRBV19 with TRBJ2-2; no clear D. Trimming pared 5 bases from V and 0 bases from J, leaving 7 bases between. The CDR3 runs 14 residues. In germline, CDR1 is LNHDA, CDR2 SQIVND (reference sequence). In nucleotides, the CDR3 is TGTGCCAGTAGTCTACAGACGAACACCGGGGAGCTGTTTTTT. This encodes CASSLQTNTGELFF.

The rearrangement links TRBV6-1 to TRBJ2-7; D remains ambiguous. Germline loops: CDR1 MNHNS, CDR2 SASEGT. V lost 6 bases and J 2 bases, leaving 11 bases between the germline ends. The CDR3 totals 13 residues. The CDR3 DNA follows: TGTGCCAGCAGCTCCGGGTTCACCTACGAGCAGTACTTC. Amino acid sequence: CASSSGFTYEQYF.